One sample yielded the 12 T cell receptor beta chains listed below, sequenced in a study of shared clonotypes between healthy human individuals. Cells designated naive CD8 were CD45RO-negative and were positively selected for CCR7, with terminally differentiated effector memory CD45RA+ cells excluded. This table comes from immunoSEQ multiplex PCR, and its TCRdb copy is limited to in-frame clones, with some not included. The data contain under 2,000,000 clones, about 95% of them singletons. The source material was naive CD8+ T cells sorted from blood. Receptors were obtained from a young man in good health.

The chain couples TRBV11-2 to TRBJ1-1, with a weak D call TRBD1 (6 bases). V lost 3 bases and J lost 0, with 11 bases in between. Per the germline V gene, CDR1 is SGHAT and CDR2 is FQNNGV. The CDR3 loop spans 15 amino acids. This chain's CDR3 is CASSLAGQMNTEAFF. The CDR3 nucleotides are TGTGCCAGCAGCTTGGCCGGACAGATGAACACTGAAGCTTTCTTT.

V is TRBV7-2 and J is TRBJ2-1; 7 bases line up with TRBD2. The germline gives CDR1 SGHTA, CDR2 FQGNSA. This CDR3 region has 16 residues. Trimming cost V 1 base and J 0 bases; bases outside gene matches: 3. CDR3 protein: CASSLGAGSSYNEQFF. CDR3 DNA: TGTGCCAGCAGCTTAGGAGCGGGGAGCTCCTACAATGAGCAGTTCTTC.

The chain employs TRBV30 and TRBJ2-5; 8 bases are a match to TRBD1. The end of the DNA fits TRBJ2-7 better, so the J call may be wrong. Germline lookup yields CDR1 GTSNPN and CDR2 SVGIG (reference sequence). CDR3 length equals 12 residues. For the CDR3, the DNA is TGTGCCTGGGGACAGGGTGGTTACGAGCAGTACTTC. Amino acid sequence: CAWGQGGYEQYF.

The chain recombines TRBV30 with TRBJ1-6; no clear D. V was shortened by 6 bases and J by 8 bases, with 14 bases between the two germline ends. The germline gives CDR1 GTSNPN, CDR2 SVGIG (reference sequence). CDR3 length: 13 amino acids. CDR3 coding DNA: TGTGCCTGTGCCGGGGTAGCGGATTCACCCCTCCACTTT. Protein: CACAGVADSPLHF.

The genes are TRBV28 and TRBJ2-7; no clear D gene. Germline lookup yields CDR1 MDHEN and CDR2 SYDVKM. The CDR3 is made up of 14 amino acids. Trimming took off 5 bases at V and 6 bases at J, with 17 bases between the two ends. The CDR3 protein is CASSTRRALLEQYF. CDR3 sequence (DNA): TGTGCCAGCAGTACCCGCCGGGCCCTCCTCGAGCAGTACTTC.

This chain uses TRBV18 with TRBJ2-1, with 7 nucleotides matching TRBD1. The germline V gene has CDR1 KGHSH and CDR2 LQKENI. V lost 0 bases, J lost 8 bases, and 7 bases stayed unmatched. This CDR3 is built from 15 residues. CDR3 region: CASSPPVQGVYEQFF. Written as DNA, the CDR3 is TGTGCCAGCTCACCACCCGTTCAGGGGGTTTATGAGCAGTTCTTC. The full variable domain, completed using reference TRBV18 and TRBJ2-1, is NAGVMQNPRHLVRRRGQEARLRCSPMKGHSHVYWYRQLPEEGLKFMVYLQKENIIDESGMPKERFSAEFPKEGPSILRIQQVVRGDSAAYFCASSPPVQGVYEQFFGPGTRLTVL.

The CDR3 region is CASSSTSSGNTIYF. The CDR3 region has the DNA TGCGCCAGCAGCTCGACAAGCTCTGGAAACACCATATATTTT. The V call is TRBV5-1, the J call TRBJ1-3, with unresolved D. Per germline, CDR1 SGHRS and CDR2 YFSETQ. Trimming took 3 bases from V and 0 from J, leaving 7 bases between them. The CDR3 totals 14 residues.

This chain uses TRBV6-5 with TRBJ2-7; 7 nucleotides align to TRBD1. There are 14 residues in the CDR3. Trimming cost V 5 bases and J 4 bases; bases outside gene matches: 8. Germline CDR1 is MNHEY and CDR2 is SVGAGI. CDR3 region: CASSDRQGPYEQYF. CDR3 nucleotides: TGTGCCAGCAGTGACCGACAGGGCCCGTACGAGCAGTACTTC.

A single count supports this clone. The chain employs TRBV10-2 and TRBJ2-1; no clear D. V shed 5 bases and J shed 6 bases, with 11 bases lying between them. Germline CDR1 is WSHSY and CDR2 is SAAADI. The CDR3 is 13 residues long. The CDR3 reads CASSIDLFNEQFF. In nucleotides, the CDR3 is TGCGCCAGCAGTATTGACTTATTCAATGAGCAGTTCTTC.

J is TRBJ1-1 and V is TRBV7-2; D gene unclear. The CDR3 sequence is 14 residues long. CDR1 is SGHTA, CDR2 FQGNSA, per germline. V gave up 5 bases and J gave up 6 bases, with 16 bases separating them. CDR3 nucleotides: TGTGCCAGCAGCCCCGGGTCGGGCTGGCCTGAAGCTTTCTTT. Residues: CASSPGSGWPEAFF. The variable domain in full, with the rest retrieved from reference TRBV7-2 and TRBJ1-1, is GAGVSQSPSNKVTEKGKDVELRCDPISGHTALYWYRQSLGQGLEFLIYFQGNSAPDKSGLPSDRFSAERTGGSVSTLTIQRTQQEDSAVYLCASSPGSGWPEAFFGQGTRLTVV.

This clone occurred once. V gene TRBV7-3 combines with J gene TRBJ2-3; the D is unclear. The CDR3 is 14 residues long. V was cut by 3 bases and J by 1 base, with 8 bases left in between. Germline V CDR1 and CDR2: SGHTA, FQGTGA. The CDR3 DNA reads TGTGCCAGCAGCTTCGGTGCGGGCACAGATACGCAGTATTTT. Its protein is CASSFGAGTDTQYF.

The chain has TRBV29-1 and TRBJ2-7, with 11 bases fitting TRBD1. V shed 6 bases and J 5 bases; nucleotides not matched to a gene: 9. The CDR3 spans 14 residues. In germline, CDR1 is SQVTM, CDR2 ANQGSEA. DNA of the CDR3: TGCAGCGTAGTAGGACAGGGGGCAGTCGACGAGCAGTACTTC. Encoded protein: CSVVGQGAVDEQYF.